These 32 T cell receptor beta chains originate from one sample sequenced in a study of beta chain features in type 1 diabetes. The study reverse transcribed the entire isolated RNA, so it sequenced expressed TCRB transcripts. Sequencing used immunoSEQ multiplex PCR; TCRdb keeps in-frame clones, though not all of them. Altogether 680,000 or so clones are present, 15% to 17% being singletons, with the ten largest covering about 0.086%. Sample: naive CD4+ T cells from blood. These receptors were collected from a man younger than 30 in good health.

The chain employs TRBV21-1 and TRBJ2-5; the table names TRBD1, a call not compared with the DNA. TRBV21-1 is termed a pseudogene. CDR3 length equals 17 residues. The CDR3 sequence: CASSKHRDRWDQETQYF. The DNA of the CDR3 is TGTGCCAGCAGCAAACACAGGGACCGGTGGGACCAAGAGACCCAGTACTTC.

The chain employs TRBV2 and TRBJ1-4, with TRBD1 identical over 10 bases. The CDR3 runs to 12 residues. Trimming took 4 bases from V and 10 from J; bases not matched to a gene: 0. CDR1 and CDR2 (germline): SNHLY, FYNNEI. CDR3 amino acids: CASSGTGGKLFF. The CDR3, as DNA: TGTGCCAGCAGTGGGACAGGGGGAAAACTGTTTTTT. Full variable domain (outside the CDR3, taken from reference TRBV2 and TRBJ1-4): EPEVTQTPSHQVTQMGQEVILRCVPISNHLYFYWYRQILGQKVEFLVSFYNNEISEKSEIFDDQFSVERPDGSNFTLKIRSTKLEDSAMYFCASSGTGGKLFFGSGTQLSVL.

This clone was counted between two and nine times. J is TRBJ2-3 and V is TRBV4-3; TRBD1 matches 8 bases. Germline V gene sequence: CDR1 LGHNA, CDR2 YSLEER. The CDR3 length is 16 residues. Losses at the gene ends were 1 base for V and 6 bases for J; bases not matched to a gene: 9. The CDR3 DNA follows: TGCGCCAGCAGCCAAGTGCGGAACAGGGGGTGGGATACGCAGTATTTT. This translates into CASSQVRNRGWDTQYF.

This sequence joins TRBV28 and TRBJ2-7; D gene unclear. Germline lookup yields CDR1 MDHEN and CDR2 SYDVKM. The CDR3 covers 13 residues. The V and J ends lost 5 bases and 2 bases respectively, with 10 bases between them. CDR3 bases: TGTGCCAGCAGTGAAGACCTTCCCTACGAGCAGTACTTC. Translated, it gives CASSEDLPYEQYF.

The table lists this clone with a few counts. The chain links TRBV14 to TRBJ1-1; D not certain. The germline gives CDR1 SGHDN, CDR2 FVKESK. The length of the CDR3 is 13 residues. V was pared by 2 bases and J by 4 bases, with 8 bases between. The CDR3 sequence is CASSQIGTTEAFF. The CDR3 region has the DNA TGTGCCAGCAGCCAAATCGGTACCACTGAAGCTTTCTTT.

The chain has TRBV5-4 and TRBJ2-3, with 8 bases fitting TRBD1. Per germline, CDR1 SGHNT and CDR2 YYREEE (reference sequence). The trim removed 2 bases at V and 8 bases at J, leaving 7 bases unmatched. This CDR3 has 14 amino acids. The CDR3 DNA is TGTGCCAGCAGCTTAGGGACAGGTATAGTTACGCAGTATTTT. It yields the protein CASSLGTGIVTQYF.

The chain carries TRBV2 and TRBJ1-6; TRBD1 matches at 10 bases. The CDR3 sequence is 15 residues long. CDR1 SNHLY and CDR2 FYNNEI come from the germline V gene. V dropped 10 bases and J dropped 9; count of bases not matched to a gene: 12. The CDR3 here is CATYPGTGVRSPLHF. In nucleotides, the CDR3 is TGTGCCACCTACCCTGGGACAGGGGTGCGTTCACCCCTCCACTTT.

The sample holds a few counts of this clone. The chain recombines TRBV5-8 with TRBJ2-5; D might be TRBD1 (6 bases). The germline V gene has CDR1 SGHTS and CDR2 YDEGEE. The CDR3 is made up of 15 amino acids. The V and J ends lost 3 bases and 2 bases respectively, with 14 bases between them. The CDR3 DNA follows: TGTGCCAGCAGCTCCTTACAGGGCCAACAAGAGACCCAGTACTTC. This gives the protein CASSSLQGQQETQYF.

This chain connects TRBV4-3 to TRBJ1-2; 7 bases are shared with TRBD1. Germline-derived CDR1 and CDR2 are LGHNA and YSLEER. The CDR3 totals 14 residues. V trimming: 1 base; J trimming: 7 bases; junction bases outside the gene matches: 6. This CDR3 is CASSQVGGEGGYTF. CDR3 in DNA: TGCGCCAGCAGCCAAGTAGGGGGCGAGGGTGGCTACACCTTC.

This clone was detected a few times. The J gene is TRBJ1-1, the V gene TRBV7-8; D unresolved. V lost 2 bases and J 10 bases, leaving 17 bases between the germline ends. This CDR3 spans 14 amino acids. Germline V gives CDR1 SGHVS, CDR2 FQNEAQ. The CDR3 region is CASSLPRRARGAFF. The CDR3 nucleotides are TGTGCCAGCAGCTTACCACGCCGAGCTCGGGGAGCTTTCTTT.

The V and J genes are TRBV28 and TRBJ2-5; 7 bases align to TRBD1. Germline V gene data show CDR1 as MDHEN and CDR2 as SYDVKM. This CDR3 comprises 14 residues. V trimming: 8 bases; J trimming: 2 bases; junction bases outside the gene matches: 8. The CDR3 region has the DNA TGTGCCAGCGAAACTCCGGGACAGCAAGAGACCCAGTACTTC. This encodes CASETPGQQETQYF.

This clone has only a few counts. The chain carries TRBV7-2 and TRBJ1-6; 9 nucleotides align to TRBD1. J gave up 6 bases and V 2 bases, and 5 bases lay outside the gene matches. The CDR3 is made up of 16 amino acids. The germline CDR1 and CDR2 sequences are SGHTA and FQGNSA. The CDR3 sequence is CASSLTATGGNSPLHF. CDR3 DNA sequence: TGTGCCAGCAGCTTAACGGCGACAGGGGGTAATTCACCCCTCCACTTT.

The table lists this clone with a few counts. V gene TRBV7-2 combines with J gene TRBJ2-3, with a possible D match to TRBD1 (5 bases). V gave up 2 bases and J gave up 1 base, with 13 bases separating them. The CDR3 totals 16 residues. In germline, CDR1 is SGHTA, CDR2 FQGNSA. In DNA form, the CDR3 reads TGTGCCAGCAGCTTATACAGGAAAAGGGGCACAGATACGCAGTATTTT. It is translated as CASSLYRKRGTDTQYF. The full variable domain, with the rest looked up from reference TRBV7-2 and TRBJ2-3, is GAGVSQSPSNKVTEKGKDVELRCDPISGHTALYWYRQSLGQGLEFLIYFQGNSAPDKSGLPSDRFSAERTGGSVSTLTIQRTQQEDSAVYLCASSLYRKRGTDTQYFGPGTRLTVL.

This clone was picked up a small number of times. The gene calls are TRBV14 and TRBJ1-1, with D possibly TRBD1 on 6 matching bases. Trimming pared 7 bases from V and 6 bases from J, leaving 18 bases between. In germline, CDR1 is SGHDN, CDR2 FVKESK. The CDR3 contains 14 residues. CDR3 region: CASTTLGGTAEAFF. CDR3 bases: TGTGCCAGCACTACTCTAGGGGGGACCGCTGAAGCTTTCTTT.

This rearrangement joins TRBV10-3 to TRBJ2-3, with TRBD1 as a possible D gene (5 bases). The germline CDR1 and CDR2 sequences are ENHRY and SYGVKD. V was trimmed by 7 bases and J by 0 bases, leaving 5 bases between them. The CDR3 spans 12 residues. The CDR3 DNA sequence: TGTGCCATCAAGGGGAGCACAGATACGCAGTATTTT. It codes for CAIKGSTDTQYF.

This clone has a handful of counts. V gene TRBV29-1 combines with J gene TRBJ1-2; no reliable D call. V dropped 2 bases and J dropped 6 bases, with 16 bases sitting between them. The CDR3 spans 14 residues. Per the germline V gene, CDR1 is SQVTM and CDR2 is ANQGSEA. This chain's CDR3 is CSVEPRWVEDGYTF. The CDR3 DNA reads TGCAGCGTTGAACCGCGCTGGGTGGAGGATGGCTACACCTTC. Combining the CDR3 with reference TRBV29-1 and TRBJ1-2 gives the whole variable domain SAVISQKPSRDICQRGTSLTIQCQVDSQVTMMFWYRQQPGQSLTLIATANQGSEATYESGFVIDKFPISRPNLTFSTLTVSNMSPEDSSIYLCSVEPRWVEDGYTFGSGTRLTVV.

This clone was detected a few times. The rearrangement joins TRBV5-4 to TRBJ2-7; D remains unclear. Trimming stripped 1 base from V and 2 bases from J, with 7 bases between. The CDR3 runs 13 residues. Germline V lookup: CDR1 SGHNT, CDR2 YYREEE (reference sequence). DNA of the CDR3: TGTGCCAGCAGCTTGAAGACCACCTACGAGCAGTACTTC. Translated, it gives CASSLKTTYEQYF.

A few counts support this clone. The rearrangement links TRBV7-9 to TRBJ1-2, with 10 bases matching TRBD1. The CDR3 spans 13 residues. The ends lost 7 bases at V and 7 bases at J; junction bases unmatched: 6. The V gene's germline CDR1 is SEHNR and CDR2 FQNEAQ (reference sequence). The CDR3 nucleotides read TGTGCCAGCACCGACAGGGGGCCGGGTGGCTACACCTTC. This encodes CASTDRGPGGYTF. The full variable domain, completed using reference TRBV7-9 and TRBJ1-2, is DTGVSQNPRHKITKRGQNVTFRCDPISEHNRLYWYRQTLGQGPEFLTYFQNEAQLEKSRLLSDRFSAERPKGSFSTLEIQRTEQGDSAMYLCASTDRGPGGYTFGSGTRLTVV.

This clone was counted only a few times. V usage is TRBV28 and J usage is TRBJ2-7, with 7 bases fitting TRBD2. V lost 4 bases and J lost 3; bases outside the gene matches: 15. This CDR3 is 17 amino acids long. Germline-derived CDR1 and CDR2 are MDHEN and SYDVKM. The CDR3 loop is CASSCGGLGDCYYEQYF. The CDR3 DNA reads TGTGCCAGCAGTTGTGGAGGACTAGGAGATTGCTACTACGAGCAGTACTTC.

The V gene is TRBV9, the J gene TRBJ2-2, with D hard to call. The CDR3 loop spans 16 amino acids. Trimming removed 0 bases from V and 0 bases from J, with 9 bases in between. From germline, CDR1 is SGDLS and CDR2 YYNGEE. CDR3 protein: CASSVGRFANTGELFF. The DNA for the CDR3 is TGTGCCAGCAGCGTAGGCAGATTCGCGAACACCGGGGAGCTGTTTTTT.

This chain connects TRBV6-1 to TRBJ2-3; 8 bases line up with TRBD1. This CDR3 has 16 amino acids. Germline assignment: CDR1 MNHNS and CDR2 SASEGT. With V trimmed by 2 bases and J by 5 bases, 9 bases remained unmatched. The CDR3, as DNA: TGTGCCAGCAGTGAAAGTGGGACAGGCCTATTAGATACGCAGTATTTT. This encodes CASSESGTGLLDTQYF.

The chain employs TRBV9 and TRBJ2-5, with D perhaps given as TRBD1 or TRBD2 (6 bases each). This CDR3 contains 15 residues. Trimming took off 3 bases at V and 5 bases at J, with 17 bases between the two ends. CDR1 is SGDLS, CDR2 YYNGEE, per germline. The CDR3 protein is CASSEVTGAWETQYF. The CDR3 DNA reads TGTGCCAGCAGCGAGGTAACGGGGGCTTGGGAGACCCAGTACTTC.

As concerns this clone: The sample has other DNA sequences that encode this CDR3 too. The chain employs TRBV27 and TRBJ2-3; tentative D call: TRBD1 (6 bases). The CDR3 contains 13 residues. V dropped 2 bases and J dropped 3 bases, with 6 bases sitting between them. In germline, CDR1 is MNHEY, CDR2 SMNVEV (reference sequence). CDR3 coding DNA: TGTGCCAGCAGTTTAAGGGGGACAGATACGCAGTATTTT. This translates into CASSLRGTDTQYF.

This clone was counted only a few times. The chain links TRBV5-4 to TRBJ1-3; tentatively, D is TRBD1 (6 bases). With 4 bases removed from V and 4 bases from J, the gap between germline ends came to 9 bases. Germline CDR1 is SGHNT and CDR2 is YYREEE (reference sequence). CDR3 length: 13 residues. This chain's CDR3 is CASSRTDGNTIYF. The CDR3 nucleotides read TGTGCCAGCAGCAGGACAGACGGAAACACCATATATTTT.

The CDR3 nucleotides read TGCGCCAGCAGCTCGACAGGGCGTTCTGGGGCCAACGTCCTGACTTTC. Its protein product is CASSSTGRSGANVLTF. This chain connects TRBV5-1 to TRBJ2-6, with 7 bases fitting TRBD1. The CDR3 contains 16 residues. The germline CDR1 and CDR2 sequences are SGHRS and YFSETQ. Unmatched junction bases numbered 4, after V lost 3 bases and J lost 1 base.

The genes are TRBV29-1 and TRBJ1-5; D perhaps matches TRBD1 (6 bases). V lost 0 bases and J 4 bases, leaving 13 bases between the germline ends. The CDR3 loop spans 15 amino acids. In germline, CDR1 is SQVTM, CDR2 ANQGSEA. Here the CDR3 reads CSVEDGWGPNQPQHF. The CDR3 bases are TGCAGCGTTGAAGATGGGTGGGGGCCGAATCAGCCCCAGCATTTT.

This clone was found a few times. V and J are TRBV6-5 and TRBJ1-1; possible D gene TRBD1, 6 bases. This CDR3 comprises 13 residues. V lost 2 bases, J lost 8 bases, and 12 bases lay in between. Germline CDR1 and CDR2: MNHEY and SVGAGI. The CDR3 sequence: CASSYQKDREAFF. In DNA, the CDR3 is TGTGCCAGCAGTTACCAAAAGGACAGAGAAGCTTTCTTT.

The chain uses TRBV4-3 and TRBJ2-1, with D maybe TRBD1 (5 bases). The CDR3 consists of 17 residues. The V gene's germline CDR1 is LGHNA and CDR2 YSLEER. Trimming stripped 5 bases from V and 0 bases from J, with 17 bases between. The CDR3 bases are TGCGCCAGCAGCGGGTCAGGGTTCCAAAGCTCCTACAATGAGCAGTTCTTC. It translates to CASSGSGFQSSYNEQFF.

CDR3 sequence (DNA): TGCAGCGTCTACCTGGACAGAGTGAACACTGAAGCTTTCTTT. The encoded protein is CSVYLDRVNTEAFF. The J gene is TRBJ1-1, the V gene TRBV29-1, with D perhaps matching TRBD1 (6 bases). Germline V CDR1 and CDR2: SQVTM, ANQGSEA. Between the trimmed V and J ends, which lost 6 bases and 0 bases, there was a span of 14 bases. The CDR3 loop spans 14 amino acids.

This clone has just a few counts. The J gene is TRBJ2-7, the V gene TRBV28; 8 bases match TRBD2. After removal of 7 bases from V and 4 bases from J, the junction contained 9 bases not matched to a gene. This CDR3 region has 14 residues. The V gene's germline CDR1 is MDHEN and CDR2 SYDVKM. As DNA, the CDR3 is TGTGCCAGCACCCCCCGGGGGGGTAAGTACGAGCAGTACTTC. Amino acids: CASTPRGGKYEQYF.

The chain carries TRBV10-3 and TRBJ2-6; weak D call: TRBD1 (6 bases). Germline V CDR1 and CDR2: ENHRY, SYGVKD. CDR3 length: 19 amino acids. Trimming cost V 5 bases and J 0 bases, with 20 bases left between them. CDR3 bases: TGTGCCATCAGTAATCGACCTCAGGGGCATAGCTCTGGGGCCAACGTCCTGACTTTC. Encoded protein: CAISNRPQGHSSGANVLTF.

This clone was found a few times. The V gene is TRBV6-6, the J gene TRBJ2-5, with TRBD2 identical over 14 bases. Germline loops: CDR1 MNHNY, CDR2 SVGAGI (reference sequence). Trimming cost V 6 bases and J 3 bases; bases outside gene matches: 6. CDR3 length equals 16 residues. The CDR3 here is CASSQGLAGGKETQYF. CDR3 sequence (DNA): TGTGCCAGCAGCCAAGGACTAGCGGGGGGCAAAGAGACCCAGTACTTC.